This T cell receptor (beta chain) was recovered during a study of monozygotic twins with cystic fibrosis. Study observations and caveats: Median Simpson clonality of approximately 0.0088 suggested naive T cells predominated.

With regard to this clone: Antigen unknown.

Germline trimming cut 4 bases from V and 5 bases from J; bases unmatched to any gene: 12. Germline CDR1 KGHSH, CDR2 LQKENI. This CDR3 spans 17 amino acids. Clones were read by immunoSEQ multiplex PCR, and TCRdb kept only the in-frame ones, dropping some. The sample lists roughly 10,000 clones; over 99% were seen once. The TCR comes from a young man with cystic fibrosis. The sample comprised blood. The chain couples TRBV18 to TRBJ2-3; 10 bases fit TRBD2. CDR3 residues: CASSQEASGSGRDTQYF. CDR3 nucleotides: TGTGCCAGCTCACAGGAGGCTAGCGGGAGCGGGAGAGATACGCAGTATTTT.